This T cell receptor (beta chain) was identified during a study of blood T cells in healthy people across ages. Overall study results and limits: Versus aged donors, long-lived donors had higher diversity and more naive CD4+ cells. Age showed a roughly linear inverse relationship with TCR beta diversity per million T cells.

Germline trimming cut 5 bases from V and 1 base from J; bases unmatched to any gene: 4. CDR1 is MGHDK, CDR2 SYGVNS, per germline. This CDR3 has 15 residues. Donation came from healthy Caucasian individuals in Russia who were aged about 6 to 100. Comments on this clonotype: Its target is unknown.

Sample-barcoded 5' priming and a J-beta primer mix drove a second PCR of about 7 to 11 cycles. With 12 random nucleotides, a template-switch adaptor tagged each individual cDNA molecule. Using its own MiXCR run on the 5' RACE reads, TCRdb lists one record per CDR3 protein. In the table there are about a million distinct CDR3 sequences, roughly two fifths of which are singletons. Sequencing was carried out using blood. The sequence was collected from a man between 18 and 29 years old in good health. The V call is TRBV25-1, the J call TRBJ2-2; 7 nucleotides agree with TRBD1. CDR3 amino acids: CASSSDRVNTGELFF. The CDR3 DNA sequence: TGTGCCAGCAGTAGCGACAGGGTGAACACCGGGGAGCTGTTTTTT.